The 26 T cell receptor beta chains given below trace back to one sample, sequenced in a study of cytomegalovirus exposure and HLA in healthy donors. Primers: 60 Vbeta forward and 13 Jbeta reverse. Sequenced by immunoSEQ multiplex PCR; TCRdb stores in-frame clones only, minus some. The table shows 200,000 to 250,000 clones, with roughly 81% occurring only once. The material sequenced was PBMCs. Receptors originate from a girl aged 2-10 years in good health and CMV-seronegative.

V is TRBV11-1 and J is TRBJ1-1, with 11 bases fitting TRBD1. The CDR3 has 15 residues. The V gene's germline CDR1 is SGHAT and CDR2 FQDESV (reference sequence). The J segment lost 4 bases and the V segment lost 1 base, leaving 2 bases of the junction unmatched. The DNA of the CDR3 is TGTGCCAGCAGCTTAGTCGGGACAGGGGGCACTGAAGCTTTCTTT. Translation: CASSLVGTGGTEAFF.

This clone was detected a few times. V and J are TRBV6-1 and TRBJ1-2, with no clear D. Germline values: CDR1 MNHNS, CDR2 SASEGT. V lost 8 bases to trimming and J lost 3 bases, with 13 bases between them. This CDR3 contains 13 residues. The CDR3 region is CASGSTRDYGYTF. CDR3 nucleotide sequence: TGTGCCAGCGGTTCGACAAGAGACTATGGCTACACCTTC.

The rearrangement joins TRBV5-8 to TRBJ1-1; D might be TRBD1 (5 bases). The V end was cut by 4 bases, the J end by 11 bases, with 15 bases between. This CDR3 comprises 12 residues. Germline V CDR1 and CDR2: SGHTS, YDEGEE. The CDR3 DNA follows: TGTGCCAGCAGCCTCCTCACCCGGGGGGCTTTCTTT. Protein sequence: CASSLLTRGAFF.

Here the CDR3 DNA reads TGTGCCAGCAGCGTCGACAGGGGCCTTCACTACGAGCAGTACTTC. Protein product: CASSVDRGLHYEQYF. The chain is built from TRBV11-1 and TRBJ2-7; 8 positions agree with TRBD1. Germline-derived CDR1 and CDR2 are SGHAT and FQDESV (reference sequence). V lost 5 bases and J lost 3; bases outside the gene matches: 9. The CDR3 consists of 15 residues.

J is TRBJ2-1 and V is TRBV29-1, with D maybe TRBD1 (5 bases). CDR1 and CDR2 from the germline V gene are SQVTM and ANQGSEA. V was trimmed by 3 bases and J by 4 bases, leaving 13 bases between them. This CDR3 spans 14 amino acids. CDR3 amino acids: CSVEGQVHYNEQFF. DNA of the CDR3: TGCAGCGTTGAGGGGCAGGTTCATTACAATGAGCAGTTCTTC.

V usage is TRBV7-9 and J usage is TRBJ1-1, with 10 bases matching TRBD1. This CDR3 has 18 residues. Germline assignment: CDR1 SEHNR and CDR2 FQNEAQ (reference sequence). V gave up 5 bases and J gave up 3 bases; unmatched junction bases: 15. The chain's CDR3 is CASSARPGTGVRDTEAFF. CDR3 sequence (DNA): TGTGCCAGCAGCGCACGTCCCGGGACAGGGGTACGGGACACTGAAGCTTTCTTT.

This clone has a handful of counts. V is TRBV30 and J is TRBJ1-2; 9 nucleotides match TRBD1. Germline values: CDR1 GTSNPN, CDR2 SVGIG (reference sequence). Losses at the gene ends were 3 bases for V and 5 bases for J; bases not matched to a gene: 7. The CDR3 is 14 residues long. The CDR3, as DNA: TGTGCCTGGAGACAACAGGGGGCGAGGTATGGCTACACCTTC. It is translated as CAWRQQGARYGYTF.

The chain recombines TRBV30 with TRBJ1-4, with 9 bases fitting TRBD1. The CDR3 is 12 amino acids. With V trimmed by 5 bases and J by 5 bases, 0 bases remained unmatched. Germline lookup yields CDR1 GTSNPN and CDR2 SVGIG (reference sequence). CDR3 sequence reads: CAWGTGNEKLFF. The DNA of the CDR3 is TGTGCCTGGGGGACAGGGAATGAAAAACTGTTTTTT.

This clone was detected a few times. The chain is built from TRBV25-1 and TRBJ2-3; the D gene is possibly TRBD1 (5 bases). V was shortened by 4 bases and J by 3 bases, with 17 bases between the two germline ends. The CDR3 runs 16 residues. Germline values: CDR1 MGHDK, CDR2 SYGVNS. This CDR3 is CASSAMRGAGTDTQYF. In DNA form, the CDR3 reads TGTGCCAGCAGTGCAATGAGAGGCGCAGGGACAGATACGCAGTATTTT.

This clone was observed a handful of times. The chain uses TRBV23-1 and TRBJ2-7, with 14 positions matching TRBD2. TRBV23-1 counts as an open reading frame of uncertain function. After removal of 4 bases from V and 5 bases from J, the junction contained 1 base not matched to a gene. This CDR3 comprises 14 residues. The CDR3 nucleotides are TGCGCCAGCAGTCCGGGACTAGCGGGAGACGAGCAGTACTTC. Translating gives CASSPGLAGDEQYF.

The chain combines TRBV5-6 with TRBJ1-2; 8 positions match TRBD1. CDR3 length: 16 residues. Trimming removed 2 bases from V and 2 bases from J; junction bases left unmatched: 8. The V gene's germline CDR1 is SGHDT and CDR2 YYEEEE. CDR3 region: CASSFIPTGGNYGYTF. CDR3 sequence (DNA): TGTGCCAGCAGCTTCATACCTACAGGGGGGAACTATGGCTACACCTTC. The full variable domain, its missing parts supplied by reference TRBV5-6 and TRBJ1-2, is DAGVTQSPTHLIKTRGQQVTLRCSPKSGHDTVSWYQQALGQGPQFIFQYYEEEERQRGNFPDRFSGHQFPNYSSELNVNALLLGDSALYLCASSFIPTGGNYGYTFGSGTRLTVV.

The chain uses TRBV29-1 and TRBJ1-1; D possibly corresponds to TRBD1 (5 bases). The CDR3 sequence is 14 residues long. From germline, CDR1 is SQVTM and CDR2 ANQGSEA. Trimming left V 7 bases short and J 3 bases short, with 18 bases between. The CDR3 nucleotides are TGCAGCGGGGGGGGTGGACGGGATTACACTGAAGCTTTCTTT. Translation: CSGGGGRDYTEAFF. The whole variable domain, remainder taken from reference TRBV29-1 and TRBJ1-1, is SAVISQKPSRDICQRGTSLTIQCQVDSQVTMMFWYRQQPGQSLTLIATANQGSEATYESGFVIDKFPISRPNLTFSTLTVSNMSPEDSSIYLCSGGGGRDYTEAFFGQGTRLTVV.

The rearrangement uses TRBV5-1 and TRBJ2-5, with TRBD2 identical over 11 bases. With V trimmed by 0 bases and J by 2 bases, 3 bases remained unmatched. The CDR3 totals 16 residues. From germline, CDR1 is SGHRS and CDR2 YFSETQ. CDR3 bases: TGCGCCAGCAGCTTGGTCCCTAGCGGGGGGCAAGAGACCCAGTACTTC. Its translation is CASSLVPSGGQETQYF.

The genes are TRBV2 and TRBJ2-3; 9 nucleotides line up with TRBD2. The ends lost 4 bases at V and 2 bases at J; junction bases unmatched: 10. This CDR3 is 17 amino acids long. Per germline, CDR1 SNHLY and CDR2 FYNNEI. The CDR3 reads CASSAPLRGGATDTQYF. In nucleotides, the CDR3 is TGTGCCAGCAGTGCCCCTCTGCGGGGGGGGGCCACAGATACGCAGTATTTT.

The gene calls are TRBV2 and TRBJ2-5; D possibly corresponds to TRBD2 (6 bases). The CDR3 has 16 residues. V was trimmed by 3 bases and J by 4 bases, leaving 18 bases between them. Germline values: CDR1 SNHLY, CDR2 FYNNEI. CDR3 nucleotide sequence: TGTGCCAGCAGTGAGGCTTTGGGGAGGCGGGGAGAGACCCAGTACTTC. Translation: CASSEALGRRGETQYF.

The genes are TRBV5-6 and TRBJ2-3; 9 bases are shared with TRBD1. J gave up 3 bases and V 4 bases, and 9 bases lay outside the gene matches. The germline gives CDR1 SGHDT, CDR2 YYEEEE. This CDR3 spans 16 amino acids. CDR3 DNA: TGTGCCAGCAGCGTCCTTACAGGGGGCAGGACAGATACGCAGTATTTT. Its protein is CASSVLTGGRTDTQYF.

Of note for this clone: One end of the junction varies from germline; a read error may be responsible. This chain connects TRBV7-9 to TRBJ2-7, with D unclear. Germline V gives CDR1 SEHNR, CDR2 FQNEAQ (reference sequence). The CDR3 contains 14 residues. The CDR3 DNA reads as TGTTCCAGCAGCCTTCCCCCCCCCTACTACGAGCAGTACTTC. It yields the protein CSSSLPPPYYEQYF.

CDR3 residues: CASSPTGDVGGNTIYF. The CDR3 DNA reads TGCGCCAGCAGCCCCACAGGGGACGTGGGGGGAAACACCATATATTTT. The chain carries TRBV5-1 and TRBJ1-3; 7 bases are shared with TRBD1. This CDR3 is built from 16 residues. Looked up from germline, CDR1 is SGHRS and CDR2 is YFSETQ. V shed 4 bases and J 4 bases; nucleotides not matched to a gene: 11.

The rearrangement joins TRBV10-2 to TRBJ2-7, with D possibly TRBD1 on 6 matching bases. Germline V gene lookup returns CDR1 WSHSY and CDR2 SAAADI. The CDR3 covers 15 residues. V was clipped by 3 bases and J by 2 bases, with 14 bases between them. The CDR3 is CASSDRRGPTYEQYF. Written as DNA, the CDR3 is TGCGCCAGCAGTGACCGCAGGGGACCCACCTACGAGCAGTACTTC.

The chain is built from TRBV29-1 and TRBJ1-2; unclear D gene. The V end lost 6 bases, the J end lost 6 bases, and 14 bases lay between the germline ends. CDR1 SQVTM and CDR2 ANQGSEA come from the germline V gene. The CDR3 is 12 amino acids. The CDR3 nucleotides read TGCAGCGTCGACCAGGTGTGGGATGGCTACACCTTC. Protein sequence: CSVDQVWDGYTF.

The V call is TRBV7-8, the J call TRBJ2-5, with TRBD2 matching 11 bases. This CDR3 has 15 residues. The germline CDR1 and CDR2 sequences are SGHVS and FQNEAQ. With 4 bases clipped from V and 5 bases from J, the junction kept 6 bases outside the gene matches. This CDR3 is CASSSGTSGSETQYF. The CDR3 nucleotides are TGTGCCAGCAGCTCCGGGACTAGCGGATCGGAGACCCAGTACTTC.

V and J are TRBV7-8 and TRBJ2-1; the D gene is possibly TRBD1 (5 bases). Germline-derived CDR1 and CDR2 are SGHVS and FQNEAQ. V was cut by 5 bases and J by 15 bases, with 20 bases left in between. CDR3 size: 13 residues. CDR3 amino acids: CASSARHFLGLFF. The CDR3 DNA sequence: TGTGCCAGCAGCGCCCGACATTTTTTGGGGCTGTTCTTC.

The rearrangement uses TRBV13 and TRBJ2-5; tentative D call: TRBD2 (5 bases). Trimming pared 5 bases from V and 1 base from J, leaving 11 bases between. This CDR3 region has 14 residues. The germline V gene encodes CDR1 PRHDT and CDR2 FYEKMQ (reference sequence). This chain's CDR3 is CASSRRGSQETQYF. The CDR3, as DNA: TGTGCCAGCAGCCGACGAGGGTCCCAAGAGACCCAGTACTTC.

The rearrangement uses TRBV29-1 and TRBJ1-6; TRBD1 matches at 9 bases. CDR3 length: 13 amino acids. Germline V CDR1 and CDR2: SQVTM, ANQGSEA. J was trimmed by 7 bases and V by 6 bases; bases with no gene match: 4. The CDR3: CSVSDRGNSPLHF. Written as DNA, the CDR3 is TGCAGCGTCTCGGACAGGGGAAATTCACCCCTCCACTTT. The whole variable domain, remainder taken from reference TRBV29-1 and TRBJ1-6, is SAVISQKPSRDICQRGTSLTIQCQVDSQVTMMFWYRQQPGQSLTLIATANQGSEATYESGFVIDKFPISRPNLTFSTLTVSNMSPEDSSIYLCSVSDRGNSPLHFGNGTRLTVT.

There are a few counts of this clone. The chain links TRBV4-1 to TRBJ1-1; a possible D gene is TRBD1 (6 bases). CDR1 is MGHRA, CDR2 YSYEKL, per germline. The V end lost 4 bases, the J end lost 1 base, and 13 bases lay between the germline ends. There are 15 residues in the CDR3. The CDR3 DNA sequence: TGCGCCAGCAGCCCGAGGGGGGGCAGGAACACTGAAGCTTTCTTT. Translation gives CASSPRGGRNTEAFF.

V usage is TRBV6-4 and J usage is TRBJ2-7; 7 bases fit TRBD1. This CDR3 spans 16 amino acids. The V gene end was trimmed by 6 bases and the J gene end by 5 bases; junction bases not matched to a gene: 16. Per the germline V gene, CDR1 is MRHNA and CDR2 is SNTAGT. CDR3 DNA sequence: TGTGCCAGCAGGGAGCAGACAGGGTCCCACGGCAACGAGCAGTACTTC. Its translation: CASREQTGSHGNEQYF.